Listed here is a single T cell receptor beta chain. This entry is derived from a study of blood T cell repertoires in COVID-19. At the level of the study: Some COVID-19 samples were acute and others convalescent; all came from the United States, Italy and Spain. PBMCs, B-cell-depleted T cells, or T cells provided the cDNA or gDNA that made up the material.

Study processing details: Amplification with reference gene primers provided the estimates of nucleated cell counts. Assay: immunoSEQ multiplex PCR; the TCRdb copy retains only in-frame clones and omits some. That table gives V, J and clone size, and the DNA gave D and trimming. The sample shows some 120,000 clones, approximately 90% of them seen only once. The germline CDR1 and CDR2 sequences are SGHTA and FQGNSA. Trimming stripped 7 bases from V and 2 bases from J, with 11 bases between. This CDR3 comprises 14 residues. Specimen: peripheral blood. The TCR was taken from a man in his fifties with acute or convalescent COVID-19. The chain is built from TRBV7-2 and TRBJ2-2; perhaps TRBD1 as D (6 bases). CDR3 DNA: TGTGCCAGCACACAGGGCTTAAACACCGGGGAGCTGTTTTTT. This codes for CASTQGLNTGELFF.